These T cell receptor beta chains were read from a single sample in a study of blood T cells in healthy people across ages. TCRdb processed the 5' RACE reads anew with MiXCR; each CDR3 protein has one entry. The sample lists more than 550,000 distinct CDR3 sequences; about 20% were seen once. Sequenced sample: blood. All receptors come from a man between 65 and 85 years old in good health. Both conserved end residues are part of each CDR3. The D gene is left open where the match is weak. The size of a clone is reported for some rows only, either as once, few or many, or as a class for expanded clones.

clone_size,j_call,d_call,v_call,cdr3_aa,cdr3_nt
NA,TRBJ2-1,NA,TRBV5-1,CASSLNTANNEQFF,TGCGCCAGCAGCTTGAATACAGCTAACAATGAGCAGTTCTTC
NA,TRBJ2-2,TRBD1,TRBV5-6,CASSFPRGLNTGELFF,TGTGCCAGCAGCTTCCCCAGGGGGCTAAACACCGGGGAGCTGTTTTTT
NA,TRBJ2-1,NA,TRBV11-2,CASSLVPLLSDEQFF,TGTGCCAGCAGCTTAGTCCCCCTCTTAAGTGATGAGCAGTTCTTC
NA,TRBJ1-2,TRBD1,TRBV5-1,CASTKGQAEGSYGYTF,TGCGCCAGCACTAAAGGACAGGCGGAGGGCAGCTATGGCTACACCTTC
many,TRBJ1-2,NA,TRBV3-1,CASSQGVGYTF,TGTGCCAGCAGCCAGGGAGTCGGCTACACCTTC
NA,TRBJ2-3,NA,TRBV2,CASSPIGGPGDTQYF,TGTGCCAGCAGTCCGATCGGGGGTCCTGGAGATACGCAGTATTTT
few,TRBJ1-1,NA,TRBV5-1,CASSSTGRNTEAFF,TGCGCCAGCAGCTCCACAGGGAGGAACACTGAAGCTTTCTTT
few,TRBJ2-1,NA,TRBV6-4,CASSRSGGTYNEQFF,TGTGCCAGCAGTAGGTCAGGGGGGACTTACAATGAGCAGTTCTTC
NA,TRBJ1-2,NA,TRBV3-1,CASSQASAVYGYTF,TGTGCCAGCAGCCAAGCTTCGGCAGTCTATGGCTACACCTTC
NA,TRBJ2-1,NA,TRBV7-2,CASSLALRDEQFF,TGTGCCAGCAGCTTAGCGCTCCGCGATGAGCAGTTCTTC
NA,TRBJ2-7,NA,TRBV18,CASSLGTPALYEQYF,TGTGCCAGCTCACTCGGGACTCCAGCCCTCTACGAGCAGTACTTC
NA,TRBJ1-1,NA,TRBV5-1,CASSLGGGFDTEAFF,TGCGCCAGCAGCTTGGGAGGGGGATTTGACACTGAAGCTTTCTTT
NA,TRBJ2-1,NA,TRBV24-1,CATSAHEQFF,TGTGCCACCAGTGCCCATGAGCAGTTCTTC
NA,TRBJ2-5,TRBD2,TRBV7-2,CASSLSSGRLGETQYF,TGTGCCAGCAGCTTAAGCAGCGGGAGGTTGGGGGAGACCCAGTACTTC
NA,TRBJ1-4,NA,TRBV12-3/TRBV12-4,CASKNTGSGNEKLFF,TGTGCCAGCAAAAACACAGGGTCGGGTAATGAAAAACTGTTTTTT
NA,TRBJ2-1,NA,TRBV6-5,CASSYDWVEEQFF,TGTGCCAGCAGTTACGATTGGGTAGAGGAGCAGTTCTTC
NA,TRBJ2-5,NA,TRBV6-5,CASSYSAASGVETQYF,TGTGCCAGCAGTTACTCGGCGGCAAGCGGAGTGGAGACCCAGTACTTC
NA,TRBJ2-7,NA,TRBV6-6,CASSYGRHEQYF,TGTGCCAGCAGTTACGGACGCCACGAGCAGTACTTC
NA,TRBJ1-4,NA,TRBV12-3/TRBV12-4,CASSRGIPNEKLFF,TGTGCCAGCAGCCGAGGGATACCTAATGAAAAACTGTTTTTT
NA,TRBJ2-3,TRBD1,TRBV20-1,CSVKGARGDTQYF,TGCAGTGTAAAGGGGGCCCGGGGAGATACGCAGTATTTT
NA,TRBJ1-3,NA,TRBV12-3/TRBV12-4,CASTIGAAGNTIYF,TGTGCCAGCACCATAGGGGCGGCTGGAAACACCATATATTTT
NA,TRBJ1-3,NA,TRBV29-1,CSVEGRGDSGNTIYF,TGCAGCGTTGAGGGGCGAGGTGACTCTGGAAACACCATATATTTT
few,TRBJ2-5,TRBD1,TRBV28,CASTIGDRGRESQYF,TGTGCCAGCACCATAGGGGACAGGGGGCGAGAGTCCCAGTACTTC
NA,TRBJ1-5,NA,TRBV15,CATSEGPGAATGQPQHF,TGTGCCACCAGCGAGGGTCCCGGGGCAGCGACCGGTCAGCCCCAGCATTTT
few,TRBJ2-6,NA,TRBV20-1,CSARVIGGNRANVLTF,TGCAGTGCTAGAGTAATAGGGGGAAACCGGGCCAACGTCCTGACTTTC
NA,TRBJ1-2,NA,TRBV6-2/TRBV6-3,CASRPTGGDPDGYTF,TGTGCCAGCAGACCTACCGGCGGGGATCCTGATGGCTACACCTTC
NA,TRBJ1-1,NA,TRBV27,CASSPVWGNTEAFF,TGTGCCAGCAGTCCGGTCTGGGGGAACACTGAAGCTTTCTTT
NA,TRBJ2-5,TRBD2,TRBV9,CASSVAGLNLETQYF,TGTGCCAGCAGCGTAGCGGGACTAAACCTGGAGACCCAGTACTTC
NA,TRBJ2-3,TRBD2,TRBV11-2,CASSFTSGTIADTQYF,TGTGCCAGCAGCTTCACTAGCGGGACTATCGCAGATACGCAGTATTTT
NA,TRBJ1-2,TRBD1,TRBV28,CASKRQGTGYTF,TGTGCCAGCAAACGACAGGGCACTGGCTACACCTTC